A single sample is the source of the 17 T cell receptor beta chains below, sequenced in a study of T-cell memory formation after mild COVID-19. TCRdb fed the 5' RACE reads into MiXCR, producing one record per CDR3 protein. The sample contains 470,000 or so distinct CDR3 sequences, around 27% of which appear only once. Sequencing input: PBMCs or a T cell subset sorted from them (not recorded which). Receptors were obtained from an adult woman who had mild COVID-19 (a few samples of this study predate the infection). Cell type and time point are not known.

This rearrangement joins TRBV13 to TRBJ2-1, with 13 nucleotides matching TRBD2. Germline V CDR1 and CDR2: PRHDT, FYEKMQ (reference sequence). The V and J ends lost 6 bases and 6 bases, in that order; junction bases with no gene match: 8. This CDR3 spans 16 amino acids. DNA for the CDR3: TGTGCCAGCAGACCCAGGACTAGCGGGAGTGTCAATGAGCAGTTCTTC. It specifies CASRPRTSGSVNEQFF.

The chain is built from TRBV11-2 and TRBJ2-7; D is undetermined. The CDR3 consists of 13 residues. The germline CDR1 and CDR2 sequences are SGHAT and FQNNGV. V shed 3 bases and J shed 2 bases, with 8 bases lying between them. DNA of the CDR3: TGTGCCAGCAGCTTCGGATTTACCTACGAGCAGTACTTC. Its protein product is CASSFGFTYEQYF. The full variable domain, its missing parts supplied by reference TRBV11-2 and TRBJ2-7, is EAGVAQSPRYKIIEKRQSVAFWCNPISGHATLYWYQQILGQGPKLLIQFQNNGVVDDSQLPKDRFSAERLKGVDSTLKIQPAKLEDSAVYLCASSFGFTYEQYFGPGTRLTVT.

This clonotype was observed a few times. The chain has TRBV10-3 and TRBJ2-7, with D hard to call. Germline V gene data show CDR1 as ENHRY and CDR2 as SYGVKD. The CDR3 contains 13 residues. V shed 5 bases and J shed 5 bases, with 13 bases lying between them. Here the CDR3 DNA reads TGTGCCATCAGTAAATCGGACCAAGACGAGCAGTACTTC. This codes for CAISKSDQDEQYF.

The chain uses TRBV11-2 and TRBJ2-7, with D perhaps assigned TRBD1 or TRBD2 (5 bases each). The CDR3 consists of 13 residues. The ends were cut back, 1 base at V and 4 bases at J, with 8 bases in the middle. Germline V gives CDR1 SGHAT, CDR2 FQNNGV. The CDR3 is CASSLGDGYEQYF. In DNA, the CDR3 is TGTGCCAGCAGCTTAGGGGACGGGTACGAGCAGTACTTC.

The CDR3, as DNA: TGCAGTGCTAGAGACCGCTTCTCACCCCTCCACTTT. This encodes CSARDRFSPLHF. The chain links TRBV20-1 to TRBJ1-6, with D hard to call. Germline CDR1 and CDR2: DFQATT and SNEGSKA (reference sequence). CDR3 length: 12 residues. The germline V and J ends were trimmed by 0 bases and 10 bases, with 7 bases remaining between them.

This clonotype was picked up many times. Germline is not matched at one junction end, which may reflect a read error. The CDR3 DNA reads as TGTGCCAGCAGACTCACAGATACGCAGTATTTT. The encoded protein is CASRLTDTQYF. The J gene is TRBJ2-3, the V gene TRBV5-1; D is ambiguous. This CDR3 region has 11 residues. Germline V lookup: CDR1 SGHRS, CDR2 YFSETQ.

A few counts support this clonotype. The chain couples TRBV2 to TRBJ1-5, with D hard to call. Trimming left V 4 bases short and J 5 bases short, with 6 bases between. From germline, CDR1 is SNHLY and CDR2 FYNNEI. The CDR3 runs to 12 residues. The CDR3 spells CASSGNDQPQHF. DNA of the CDR3: TGTGCCAGCAGTGGGAACGATCAGCCCCAGCATTTT.

This clonotype occurred many times. V usage is TRBV7-8 and J usage is TRBJ2-7; D is ambiguous. Germline CDR1 SGHVS, CDR2 FQNEAQ. V was pared by 3 bases and J by 4 bases, with 13 bases between. The CDR3 consists of 14 residues. The CDR3 bases are TGTGCCAGCAGCTTTGAGGTAGGGCGGTACGAGCAGTACTTC. Encoded protein: CASSFEVGRYEQYF. Complete variable domain (other parts from reference TRBV7-8 and TRBJ2-7): GAGVSQSPRYKVAKRGQDVALRCDPISGHVSLFWYQQALGQGPEFLTYFQNEAQLDKSGLPSDRFFAERPEGSVSTLKIQRTQQEDSAVYLCASSFEVGRYEQYFGPGTRLTVT.

The rearrangement joins TRBV12-3 or TRBV12-4 to TRBJ2-1; D is ambiguous. The CDR3 totals 15 residues. With 6 bases removed from V and 1 base from J, the gap between germline ends came to 13 bases. CDR3 bases: TGTGCCAGCAGCCATGAACTGATATCCTACAATGAGCAGTTCTTC. Amino acids: CASSHELISYNEQFF.

This clonotype was seen more than once but under ten times. The chain couples TRBV12-3 or TRBV12-4 to TRBJ2-2; D may be TRBD2 (6 bases). V was trimmed by 7 bases and J by 0 bases, leaving 15 bases between them. There are 16 residues in the CDR3. The CDR3 DNA reads as TGTGCCAGCACCCTTAGAAGGGAGGCGAACACCGGGGAGCTGTTTTTT. It translates to CASTLRREANTGELFF.

This clonotype was counted a few times. DNA for the CDR3: TGTGCCAGCAGCTTTCGGGACACCAACTACGAGCAGTACTTC. Translated: CASSFRDTNYEQYF. This chain uses TRBV7-9 with TRBJ2-7; possibly TRBD1 for D (6 bases). V lost 3 bases and J 3 bases, leaving 12 bases between the germline ends. This CDR3 is built from 14 residues. From germline, CDR1 is SEHNR and CDR2 FQNEAQ (reference sequence).

A few counts support this clonotype. The chain couples TRBV5-1 to TRBJ2-3; D may be TRBD1 (6 bases). V shed 5 bases and J shed 0 bases, with 10 bases lying between them. This CDR3 spans 14 amino acids. The germline CDR1 and CDR2 sequences are SGHRS and YFSETQ. The CDR3 loop is CASRPGQSTDTQYF. The CDR3 DNA reads as TGCGCCAGCAGGCCGGGACAAAGCACAGATACGCAGTATTTT.

This clonotype has only a few counts. This chain connects TRBV30 to TRBJ2-1; the match to TRBD1 covers 10 bases. Germline V lookup: CDR1 GTSNPN, CDR2 SVGIG (reference sequence). The CDR3 is 12 amino acids. The CDR3 DNA reads TGTGCTGTTGGACAGGGGGACTTTGAGCAGTTCTTC. Protein: CAVGQGDFEQFF.

The rearrangement links TRBV5-1 to TRBJ1-1; TRBD1 might be the D (5 bases). Germline-derived CDR1 and CDR2 are SGHRS and YFSETQ. Between the trimmed V and J ends, which lost 0 bases and 4 bases, there was a span of 10 bases. The CDR3 consists of 14 residues. The CDR3 region has the DNA TGCGCCAGCAGCTTGGCTATGGGGGGCACTGAAGCTTTCTTT. This translates into CASSLAMGGTEAFF. Drawing the rest from reference TRBV5-1 and TRBJ1-1, the complete variable domain is KAGVTQTPRYLIKTRGQQVTLSCSPISGHRSVSWYQQTPGQGLQFLFEYFSETQRNKGNFPGRFSGRQFSNSRSEMNVSTLELGDSALYLCASSLAMGGTEAFFGQGTRLTVV.

J is TRBJ2-2 and V is TRBV2; TRBD2 is a possible D gene (5 bases). CDR1 is SNHLY, CDR2 FYNNEI, per germline. CDR3 size: 14 residues. Trimming left V 8 bases short and J 5 bases short, with 15 bases between. CDR3 loop: CASHIGVSTGELFF. The CDR3 DNA reads TGTGCCAGCCACATCGGGGTCTCGACCGGGGAGCTGTTTTTT.

This sequence joins TRBV7-9 and TRBJ1-2, with 10 nucleotides matching TRBD1. The CDR3 spans 15 residues. Germline CDR1 is SEHNR and CDR2 is FQNEAQ (reference sequence). Unmatched junction bases numbered 12, after V lost 8 bases and J lost 6 bases. In DNA form, the CDR3 reads TGTGCCAGCGGATTAAAGGACAGGGGGTATGATGGCTACACCTTC. Protein product: CASGLKDRGYDGYTF.

The chain links TRBV20-1 to TRBJ1-1; D is undetermined. Germline lookup yields CDR1 DFQATT and CDR2 SNEGSKA (reference sequence). This CDR3 spans 11 amino acids. Trimming pared 4 bases from V and 1 base from J, leaving 4 bases between. DNA for the CDR3: TGCAGTGCTACCGAGAACACTGAAGCTTTCTTT. This codes for CSATENTEAFF.